This note documents a single TCR beta chain sequence. This sample was taken from a study of a mutant IDH1 vaccine in newly diagnosed glioma. The sample's time point: baseline, week 1 (first vaccination visit). Treatment defined: pre-vaccination baseline after standard-of-care therapy. Profiled with immunoSEQ multiplex PCR; TCRdb holds only in-frame clones, not every one. The table has roughly 15,000 clones, around 87% seen once; the top ten hold around 10%. CDR1 is SEHNR, CDR2 FQNEAQ, per germline (reference sequence). V was pared by 2 bases and J by 3 bases, with 7 bases between. The CDR3 length is 13 residues.

Sample: PBMCs, taken from a glioma patient treated with radiotherapy, temozolomide or both. This TCR was recovered from a woman aged 40 to 50 with glioma. Some clones in this sample may be carry-over from other donors' samples. This sequence joins TRBV7-9 and TRBJ1-2; no clear D gene. CDR3: CASSLWGDYGYTF. The CDR3 bases are TGTGCCAGCAGCTTATGGGGTGACTATGGCTACACCTTC.